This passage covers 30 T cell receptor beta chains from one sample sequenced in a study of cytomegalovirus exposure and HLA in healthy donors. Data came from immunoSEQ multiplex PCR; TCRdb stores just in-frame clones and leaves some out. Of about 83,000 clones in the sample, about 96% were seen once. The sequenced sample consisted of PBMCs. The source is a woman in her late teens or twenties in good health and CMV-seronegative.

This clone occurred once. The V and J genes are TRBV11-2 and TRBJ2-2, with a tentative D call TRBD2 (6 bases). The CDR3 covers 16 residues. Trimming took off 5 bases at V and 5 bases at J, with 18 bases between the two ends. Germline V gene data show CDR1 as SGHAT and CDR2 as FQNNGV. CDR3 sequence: CASSRGIIVGTGELFF. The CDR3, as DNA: TGTGCCAGCAGCCGCGGGATCATCGTCGGGACCGGGGAGCTGTTTTTT.

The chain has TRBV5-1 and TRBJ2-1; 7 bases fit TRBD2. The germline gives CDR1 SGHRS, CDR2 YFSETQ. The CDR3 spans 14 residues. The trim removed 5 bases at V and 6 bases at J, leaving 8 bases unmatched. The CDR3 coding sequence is TGCGCCAGCAGTTACCGGGACTACATCAATGAGCAGTTCTTC. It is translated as CASSYRDYINEQFF. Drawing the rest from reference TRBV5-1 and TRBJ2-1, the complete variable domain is KAGVTQTPRYLIKTRGQQVTLSCSPISGHRSVSWYQQTPGQGLQFLFEYFSETQRNKGNFPGRFSGRQFSNSRSEMNVSTLELGDSALYLCASSYRDYINEQFFGPGTRLTVL.

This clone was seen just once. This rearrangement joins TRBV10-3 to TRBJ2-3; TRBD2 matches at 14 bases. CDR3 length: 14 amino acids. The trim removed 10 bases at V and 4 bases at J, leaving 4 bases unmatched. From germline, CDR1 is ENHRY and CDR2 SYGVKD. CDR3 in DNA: TGTGCCACAGAGACTAGCGGGGGGGCAGATACGCAGTATTTT. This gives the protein CATETSGGADTQYF.

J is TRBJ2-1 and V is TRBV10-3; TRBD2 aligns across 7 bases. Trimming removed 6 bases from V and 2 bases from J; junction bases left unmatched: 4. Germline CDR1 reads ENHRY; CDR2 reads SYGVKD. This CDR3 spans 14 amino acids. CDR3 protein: CAIRPSGPYNEQFF. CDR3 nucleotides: TGTGCCATCAGGCCTAGCGGCCCCTACAATGAGCAGTTCTTC.

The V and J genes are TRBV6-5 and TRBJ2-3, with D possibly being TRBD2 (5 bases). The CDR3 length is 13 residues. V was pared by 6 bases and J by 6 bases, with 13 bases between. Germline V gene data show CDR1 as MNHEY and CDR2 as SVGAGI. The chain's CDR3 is CASRPPPSDTQYF. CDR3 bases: TGTGCCAGCAGACCCCCCCCTAGCGATACGCAGTATTTT.

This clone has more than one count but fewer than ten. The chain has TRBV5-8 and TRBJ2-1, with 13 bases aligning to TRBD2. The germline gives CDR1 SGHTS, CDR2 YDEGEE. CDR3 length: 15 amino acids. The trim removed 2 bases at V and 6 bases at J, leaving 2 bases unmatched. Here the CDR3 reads CASSFRTSGSNEQFF. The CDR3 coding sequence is TGTGCCAGCAGCTTTCGGACTAGCGGGAGCAATGAGCAGTTCTTC.

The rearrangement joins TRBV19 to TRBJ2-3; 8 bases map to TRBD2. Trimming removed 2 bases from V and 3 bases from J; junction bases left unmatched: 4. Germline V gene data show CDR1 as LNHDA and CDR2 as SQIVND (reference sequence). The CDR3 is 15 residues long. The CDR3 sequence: CASSIPLAGTDTQYF. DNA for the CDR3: TGTGCCAGTAGTATACCCCTAGCGGGTACAGATACGCAGTATTTT. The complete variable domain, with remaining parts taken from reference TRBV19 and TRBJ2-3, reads DGGITQSPKYLFRKEGQNVTLSCEQNLNHDAMYWYRQDPGQGLRLIYYSQIVNDFQKGDIAEGYSVSREKKESFPLTVTSAQKNPTAFYLCASSIPLAGTDTQYFGPGTRLTVL.

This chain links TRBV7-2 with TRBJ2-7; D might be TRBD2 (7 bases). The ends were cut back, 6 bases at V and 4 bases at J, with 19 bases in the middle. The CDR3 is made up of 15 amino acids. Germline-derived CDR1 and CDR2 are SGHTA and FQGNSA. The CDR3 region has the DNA TGTGCCAGCAGGAACCACCGGGGGGCTTGGTACGAGCAGTACTTC. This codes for CASRNHRGAWYEQYF.

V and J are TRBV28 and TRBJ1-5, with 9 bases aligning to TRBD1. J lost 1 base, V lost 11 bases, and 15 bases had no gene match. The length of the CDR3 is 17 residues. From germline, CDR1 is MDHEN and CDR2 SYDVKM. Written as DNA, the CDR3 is TGTGCCGCATTTTCGGGACAGGGCTTAAAGAGCAATCAGCCCCAGCATTTT. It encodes CAAFSGQGLKSNQPQHF.

CDR3 loop: CASSLTRGGYYGYTF. CDR3 DNA: TGTGCCAGCAGCCTAACGCGGGGGGGGTACTATGGCTACACCTTC. V is TRBV7-2 and J is TRBJ1-2, with TRBD1 as a possible D gene (5 bases). The V gene's germline CDR1 is SGHTA and CDR2 FQGNSA. There are 15 residues in the CDR3. Between the trimmed V and J ends, which lost 5 bases and 3 bases, there was a span of 16 bases. The variable domain in full, completed from reference TRBV7-2 and TRBJ1-2, reads GAGVSQSPSNKVTEKGKDVELRCDPISGHTALYWYRQSLGQGLEFLIYFQGNSAPDKSGLPSDRFSAERTGGSVSTLTIQRTQQEDSAVYLCASSLTRGGYYGYTFGSGTRLTVV.

CDR3 bases: TGTGCCAGCAGCAAAGACTGGGGCGGAAAACTCCGTTTGTATGAGCAGTTCTTC. Encoded protein: CASSKDWGGKLRLYEQFF. The V call is TRBV21-1, the J call TRBJ2-1; the table calls TRBD1, which could not be checked here. TRBV21-1 is shown as a pseudogene. The CDR3 runs 18 residues.

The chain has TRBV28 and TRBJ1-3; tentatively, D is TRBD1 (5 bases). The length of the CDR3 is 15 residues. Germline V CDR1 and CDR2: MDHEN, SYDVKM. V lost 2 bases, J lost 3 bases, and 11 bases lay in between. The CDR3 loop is CASSLRGAGGNTIYF. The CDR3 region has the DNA TGTGCCAGCAGTTTAAGGGGCGCCGGTGGAAACACCATATATTTT.

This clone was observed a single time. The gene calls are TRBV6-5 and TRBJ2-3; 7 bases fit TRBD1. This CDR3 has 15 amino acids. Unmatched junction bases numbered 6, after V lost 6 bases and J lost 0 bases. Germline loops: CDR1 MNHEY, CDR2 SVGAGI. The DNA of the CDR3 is TGTGCCAGCAGATCTCCGACAGGGAGCACAGATACGCAGTATTTT. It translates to CASRSPTGSTDTQYF.

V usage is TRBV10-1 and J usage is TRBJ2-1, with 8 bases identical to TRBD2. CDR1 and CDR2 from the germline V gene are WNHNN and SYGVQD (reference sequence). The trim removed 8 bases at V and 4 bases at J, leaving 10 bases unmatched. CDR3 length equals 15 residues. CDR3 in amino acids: CASLKLAEKYNEQFF. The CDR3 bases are TGCGCCAGCCTTAAACTAGCGGAAAAATACAATGAGCAGTTCTTC.

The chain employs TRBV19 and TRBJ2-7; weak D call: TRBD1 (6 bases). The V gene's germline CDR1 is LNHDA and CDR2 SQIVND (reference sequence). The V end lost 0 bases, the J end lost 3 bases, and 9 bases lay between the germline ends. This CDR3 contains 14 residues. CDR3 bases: TGTGCCAGTAGTATAGAGGGGGCACGCTACGAGCAGTACTTC. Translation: CASSIEGARYEQYF.

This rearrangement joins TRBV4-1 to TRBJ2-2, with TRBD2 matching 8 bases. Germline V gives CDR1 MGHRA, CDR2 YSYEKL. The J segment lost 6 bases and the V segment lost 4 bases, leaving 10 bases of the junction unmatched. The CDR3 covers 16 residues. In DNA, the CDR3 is TGCGCCAGCAGCCGCGCGGGGGGTCCCTGGGCCGGGGAGCTGTTTTTT. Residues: CASSRAGGPWAGELFF.

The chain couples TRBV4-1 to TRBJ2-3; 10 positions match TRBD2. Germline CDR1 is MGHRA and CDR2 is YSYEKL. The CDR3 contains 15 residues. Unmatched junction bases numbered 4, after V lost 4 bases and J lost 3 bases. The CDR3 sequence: CASSPTSGRTDTQYF. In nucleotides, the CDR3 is TGCGCCAGCAGCCCGACTAGCGGGCGGACAGATACGCAGTATTTT.

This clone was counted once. CDR3 region: CASSIEVLGADSVQYF. DNA for the CDR3: TGTGCCAGTAGTATAGAGGTTTTAGGGGCTGACTCGGTACAGTACTTC. The V and J genes are TRBV19 and TRBJ2-7; D perhaps matches TRBD1 (5 bases). V lost 0 bases and J 10 bases, leaving 22 bases between the germline ends. The CDR3 contains 16 residues. CDR1 is LNHDA and CDR2 is SQIVND in the germline V gene (reference sequence).

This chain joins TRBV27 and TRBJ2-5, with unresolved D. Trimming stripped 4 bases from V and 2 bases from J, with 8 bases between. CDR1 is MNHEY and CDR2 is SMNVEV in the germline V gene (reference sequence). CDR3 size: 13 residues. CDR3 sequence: CASSSVAQETQYF. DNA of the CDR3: TGTGCCAGCAGTTCTGTAGCACAAGAGACCCAGTACTTC.

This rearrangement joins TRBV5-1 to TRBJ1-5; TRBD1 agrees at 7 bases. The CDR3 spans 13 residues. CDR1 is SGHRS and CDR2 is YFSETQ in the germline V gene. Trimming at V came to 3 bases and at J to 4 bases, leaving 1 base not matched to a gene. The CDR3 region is CASSSGQNQPQHF. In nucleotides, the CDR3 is TGCGCCAGCAGCTCGGGACAGAATCAGCCCCAGCATTTT.

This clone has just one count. The CDR3 is CASSYGSGPYNEQFF. CDR3 nucleotides: TGCGCCAGCAGCTATGGTAGCGGTCCCTACAATGAGCAGTTCTTC. This chain links TRBV5-1 with TRBJ2-1; D is possibly TRBD2 (6 bases). Trimming shortened V by 3 bases and J by 2 bases, and 12 bases separated the two germline ends. Per the germline V gene, CDR1 is SGHRS and CDR2 is YFSETQ. CDR3 size: 15 residues.

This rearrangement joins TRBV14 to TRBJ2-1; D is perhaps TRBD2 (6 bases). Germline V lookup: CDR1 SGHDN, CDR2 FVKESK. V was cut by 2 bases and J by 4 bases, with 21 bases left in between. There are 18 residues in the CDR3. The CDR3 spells CASSQRTIKGRQYNEQFF. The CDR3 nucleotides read TGTGCCAGCAGCCAACGGACTATTAAGGGCAGGCAATACAATGAGCAGTTCTTC. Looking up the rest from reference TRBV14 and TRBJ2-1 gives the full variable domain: EAGVTQFPSHSVIEKGQTVTLRCDPISGHDNLYWYRRVMGKEIKFLLHFVKESKQDESGMPNNRFLAERTGGTYSTLKVQPAELEDSGVYFCASSQRTIKGRQYNEQFFGPGTRLTVL.

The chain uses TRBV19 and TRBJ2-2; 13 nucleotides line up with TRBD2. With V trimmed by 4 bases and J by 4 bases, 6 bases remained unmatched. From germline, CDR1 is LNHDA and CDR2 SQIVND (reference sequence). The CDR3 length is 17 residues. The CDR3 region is CASSTPRTSGSTGELFF. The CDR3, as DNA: TGTGCCAGTAGTACCCCTCGGACTAGCGGGAGCACCGGGGAGCTGTTTTTT.

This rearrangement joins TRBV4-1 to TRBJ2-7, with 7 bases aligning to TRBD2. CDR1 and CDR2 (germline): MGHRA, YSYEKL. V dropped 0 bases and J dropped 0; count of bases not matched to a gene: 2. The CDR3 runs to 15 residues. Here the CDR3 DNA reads TGCGCCAGCAGCCAAGATGGCGGGAGCTCCTACGAGCAGTACTTC. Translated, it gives CASSQDGGSSYEQYF.

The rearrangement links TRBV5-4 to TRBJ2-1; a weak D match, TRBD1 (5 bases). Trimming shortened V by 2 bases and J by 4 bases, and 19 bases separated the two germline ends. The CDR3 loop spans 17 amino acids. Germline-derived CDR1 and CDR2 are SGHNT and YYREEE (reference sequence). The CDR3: CASSFKGAFNAYNEQFF. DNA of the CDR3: TGTGCCAGCAGCTTTAAAGGGGCCTTCAATGCGTACAATGAGCAGTTCTTC.

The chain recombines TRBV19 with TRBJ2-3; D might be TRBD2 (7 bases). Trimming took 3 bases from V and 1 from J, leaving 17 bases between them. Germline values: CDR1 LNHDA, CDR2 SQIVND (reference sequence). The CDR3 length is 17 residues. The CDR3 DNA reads TGTGCCAGTAGTATTATAAGGGGGGGGCCCGGCACAGATACGCAGTATTTT. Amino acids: CASSIIRGGPGTDTQYF.

The CDR3 loop reads CASSLAGQFQQFF. The CDR3 DNA sequence: TGTGCCAGCAGCTTGGCAGGGCAATTCCAGCAGTTCTTC. This sequence joins TRBV5-6 and TRBJ2-1; the D gene is possibly TRBD1 (5 bases). CDR3 length: 13 residues. Germline V CDR1 and CDR2: SGHDT, YYEEEE. V was pared by 0 bases and J by 11 bases, with 12 bases between.

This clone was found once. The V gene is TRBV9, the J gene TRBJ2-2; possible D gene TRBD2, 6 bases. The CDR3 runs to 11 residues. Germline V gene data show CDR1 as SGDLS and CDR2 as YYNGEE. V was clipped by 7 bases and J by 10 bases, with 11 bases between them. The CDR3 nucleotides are TGTGCCAGCCGGGGCGGGACGGAGCTGTTTTTT. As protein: CASRGGTELFF.

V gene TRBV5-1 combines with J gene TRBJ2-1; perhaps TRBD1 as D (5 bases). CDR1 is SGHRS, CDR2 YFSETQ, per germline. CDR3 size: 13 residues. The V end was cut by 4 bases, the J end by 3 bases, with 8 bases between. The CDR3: CASSATVYNEQFF. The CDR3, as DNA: TGCGCCAGCAGCGCGACAGTCTACAATGAGCAGTTCTTC.

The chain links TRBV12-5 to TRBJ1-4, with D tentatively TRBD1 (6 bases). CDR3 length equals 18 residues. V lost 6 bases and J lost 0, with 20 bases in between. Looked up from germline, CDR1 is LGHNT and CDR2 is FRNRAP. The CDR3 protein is CASGPMTGITATNEKLFF. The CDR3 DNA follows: TGTGCTAGTGGACCTATGACAGGAATTACCGCAACTAATGAAAAACTGTTTTTT.